The rows below give T cell receptor beta chains drawn from one sample of a study of CD8+ T cells in alopecia areata. TCRdb keeps only in-frame clones here, not all; method: immunoSEQ multiplex PCR. The data hold about 200,000 clones, with 58% observed a single time. Here the sequenced sample was CD4+ T cells sorted from blood, taken at week 24, from a patient treated with tofacitinib. The receptor set was obtained from a human donor with alopecia areata. Both conserved end residues are part of each CDR3. The D gene is left open where the match is weak. Size values are once, few and many counts, or a class for expanded clones, and some rows have none.

CDR3aa: CASSQEGNTIYF
CDR3nt: TGCGCCAGCAGCCAAGAGGGAAACACCATATATTTT
abundance: NA
d_gene: NA
j_gene: TRBJ1-3
v_gene: TRBV4-1

CDR3aa: CASSIPRHNSPLHF
CDR3nt: TGTGCCAGTAGTATTCCCAGGCACAATTCACCCCTCCACTTT
abundance: NA
d_gene: NA
j_gene: TRBJ1-6
v_gene: TRBV19

CDR3aa: CSTCKNYGYTF
CDR3nt: TGCAGTACTTGTAAGAACTATGGCTACACCTTC
abundance: few
d_gene: NA
j_gene: TRBJ1-2
v_gene: TRBV20-1

CDR3aa: CASKSGPYEQYF
CDR3nt: TGTGCCAGCAAGTCCGGGCCCTACGAGCAGTACTTC
abundance: NA
d_gene: NA
j_gene: TRBJ2-7
v_gene: TRBV28

CDR3aa: CASSLLGAGAPGTDTQYF
CDR3nt: TGTGCCAGCAGTCTACTAGGTGCGGGGGCCCCAGGAACAGATACGCAGTATTTT
abundance: NA
d_gene: NA
j_gene: TRBJ2-3
v_gene: TRBV2

CDR3aa: CASSLTGGRETQYF
CDR3nt: TGTGCCAGCAGCCTCACAGGGGGAAGAGAGACCCAGTACTTC
abundance: NA
d_gene: TRBD1
j_gene: TRBJ2-5
v_gene: TRBV7-2

CDR3aa: CASKTGGTSTEAFF
CDR3nt: TGTGCCAGTAAGACAGGGGGTACGAGCACTGAAGCTTTCTTT
abundance: few
d_gene: TRBD1
j_gene: TRBJ1-1
v_gene: TRBV28

CDR3aa: CASSLELQKTLF
CDR3nt: TGTGCCAGCAGCTTAGAGCTACAGAAGACCCTATTC
abundance: NA
d_gene: NA
j_gene: TRBJ2-7
v_gene: TRBV7-9

CDR3aa: CASSVLSTDTQYF
CDR3nt: TGTGCCAGCAGTGTCCTTAGCACAGATACGCAGTATTTT
abundance: NA
d_gene: NA
j_gene: TRBJ2-3
v_gene: TRBV2

CDR3aa: CASRGTSGGANTGELFF
CDR3nt: TGTGCCAGCAGGGGAACTAGCGGGGGAGCAAACACCGGGGAGCTGTTTTTT
abundance: few
d_gene: TRBD2
j_gene: TRBJ2-2
v_gene: TRBV7-9